The clone carrying this T cell receptor beta chain appeared a single time. Its antigen remains unidentified. This entry belongs to a study of early stage breast cancer tumors. Each sample had two DNA replicates, 0.5 to 0.65 ug blood or about 1.5 ug tissue. The protocol was immunoSEQ multiplex PCR, while the TCRdb copy is restricted to in-frame clones and leaves out a portion. The data hold nearly 25,000 clones, with 65% to 70% observed a single time. The study, taken as a whole, reports: Tumors had approximately 2.5-fold higher T cell density and higher clonality than adjacent normal breast tissue.

The CDR3 runs to 15 residues. Germline loops: CDR1 MNHEY, CDR2 SVGAGI. Trimming took 4 bases from V and 5 from J; bases not matched to a gene: 7. The TCR originated in a person between 55 and 69 years old with breast cancer. The sequenced sample consisted of breast tumor tissue. The V gene is TRBV6-5, the J gene TRBJ2-7, with 11 bases that match TRBD2. Written as DNA, the CDR3 is TGTGCCAGCAGTTCGGGGACTAGCGGACTTGACGAGCAGTACTTC. Translating gives CASSSGTSGLDEQYF.